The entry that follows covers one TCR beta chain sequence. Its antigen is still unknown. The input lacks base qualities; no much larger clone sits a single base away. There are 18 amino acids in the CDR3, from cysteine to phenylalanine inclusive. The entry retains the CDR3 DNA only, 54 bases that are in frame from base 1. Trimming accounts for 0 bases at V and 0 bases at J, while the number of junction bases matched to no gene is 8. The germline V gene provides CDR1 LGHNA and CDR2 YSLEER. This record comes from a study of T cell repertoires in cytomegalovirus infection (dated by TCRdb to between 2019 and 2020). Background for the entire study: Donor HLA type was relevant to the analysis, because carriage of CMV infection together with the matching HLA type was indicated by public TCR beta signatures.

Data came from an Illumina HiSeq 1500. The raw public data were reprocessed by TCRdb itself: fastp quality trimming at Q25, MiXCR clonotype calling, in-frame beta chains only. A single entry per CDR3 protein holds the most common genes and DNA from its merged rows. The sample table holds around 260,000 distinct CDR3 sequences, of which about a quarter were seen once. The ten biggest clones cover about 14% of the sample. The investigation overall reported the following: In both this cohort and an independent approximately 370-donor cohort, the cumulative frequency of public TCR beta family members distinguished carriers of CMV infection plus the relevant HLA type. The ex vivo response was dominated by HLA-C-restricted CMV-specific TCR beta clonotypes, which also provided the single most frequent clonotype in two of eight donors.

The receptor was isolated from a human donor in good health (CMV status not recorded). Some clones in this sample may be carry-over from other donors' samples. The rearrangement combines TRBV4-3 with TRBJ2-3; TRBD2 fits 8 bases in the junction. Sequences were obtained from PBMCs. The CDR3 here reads CASSQEVMLAGSTDTQYF. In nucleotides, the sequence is TGCGCCAGCAGCCAAGAAGTGATGTTAGCGGGGAGCACAGATACGCAGTATTTT.